The rows below give T cell receptor beta chains drawn from one sample of a study of siplizumab effects on memory and regulatory T cells. TCRdb's copy holds only in-frame clones and misses some; the assay was immunoSEQ multiplex PCR. The sample includes roughly 60,000 clones, just over 95% of them seen just once. The source material was naive CD8+ T cells sorted from blood. The receptor source for this set is a human donor in good health. The CDR3 runs from the conserved cysteine through the conserved F or W. D genes are given only for firm matches. The size of a clone is reported for some rows only, either as once, few or many, or as a class for expanded clones.

J gene	D gene	clone size	CDR3 length	V gene	CDR3 protein	CDR3 DNA
TRBJ2-4	.	.	17	TRBV12-2	CASPPRKVLPAKNIQYF	TGTGCAAGTCCCCCCCGAAAGGTCCTCCCAGCCAAAAACATTCAGTACTTC
TRBJ2-4	TRBD1	.	16	TRBV5-6	CASSWGTGEVKNIQYF	TGTGCCAGCAGCTGGGGGACAGGGGAGGTCAAAAACATTCAGTACTTC
TRBJ2-5	.	.	15	TRBV7-9	CASSLLMQGQETQYF	TGTGCCAGCAGCTTACTTATGCAGGGCCAAGAGACCCAGTACTTC
TRBJ2-6	TRBD1	once	17	TRBV10-2	CASSAGTGGDGANVLTF	TGCGCCAGCAGTGCGGGGACAGGGGGCGACGGGGCCAACGTCCTGACTTTC
TRBJ2-4	.	.	12	TRBV6-1	CASTEGTNIQYF	TGTGCCAGCACCGAGGGGACGAACATTCAGTACTTC
TRBJ1-6	.	.	13	TRBV5-6	CASSQGPNSPLHF	TGTGCCAGCAGCCAAGGACCAAATTCACCCCTCCACTTT
TRBJ1-2	.	.	13	TRBV7-2	CASSSDSFYGYTF	TGTGCCAGCAGCTCGGACAGCTTCTATGGCTACACCTTC
TRBJ2-1	.	.	15	TRBV6-5	CASSRNRGGHNEQFF	TGTGCCAGCAGCCGCAACAGGGGAGGGCACAATGAGCAGTTCTTC
TRBJ2-7	.	.	14	TRBV7-9	CASSLGPTVYEQYF	TGTGCCAGCAGCCTCGGACCGACCGTATACGAGCAGTACTTC
TRBJ1-1	.	.	14	TRBV13	CASRVRGVDTEAFF	TGTGCCAGCAGGGTTAGGGGGGTGGACACTGAAGCTTTCTTT
TRBJ2-7	TRBD2	.	15	TRBV10-3	CAISEERGIAYEQYF	TGTGCCATCAGTGAGGAGCGGGGGATCGCCTACGAGCAGTACTTC
TRBJ2-1	TRBD2	.	17	TRBV4-1	CASSPQEAGGLYNEQFF	TGCGCCAGCAGCCCCCAGGAGGCGGGGGGTCTTTACAATGAGCAGTTCTTC
TRBJ2-5	TRBD2	.	15	TRBV11-2	CASSATSGGQETQYF	TGTGCCAGCAGCGCCACTAGCGGGGGCCAAGAGACCCAGTACTTC
TRBJ2-7	.	.	13	TRBV27	CASSYRSSYEQYF	TGTGCCAGCAGTTACAGGAGCTCCTACGAGCAGTACTTC
TRBJ2-7	TRBD1	.	12	TRBV29-1	CSVPGQGNEQYF	TGCAGCGTTCCGGGACAGGGAAACGAGCAGTACTTC
TRBJ2-7	.	.	12	TRBV5-6	CASSSGVYEQYF	TGTGCCAGCAGCTCGGGTGTCTACGAGCAGTACTTC
TRBJ2-7	TRBD2	.	15	TRBV19	CASTPTSGPTYEQYF	TGTGCCAGTACTCCGACTAGCGGGCCTACCTACGAGCAGTACTTC
TRBJ2-7	TRBD1	.	16	TRBV5-8	CASSLPPRQGAYEQYF	TGTGCCAGCAGCTTGCCCCCGAGACAGGGGGCCTACGAGCAGTACTTC
TRBJ2-7	TRBD1	.	14	TRBV4-1	CASSQGTGQYEQYF	TGCGCCAGCAGCCAAGGGACAGGGCAATACGAGCAGTACTTC
TRBJ2-3	.	.	15	TRBV5-3	CARTPLGGRVDTQYF	TGTGCCAGAACCCCTTTGGGGGGGCGGGTGGATACGCAGTATTTT
TRBJ2-5	TRBD1	once	15	TRBV11-3	CASSSSRDREETQYF	TGTGCCAGCAGCTCGTCCCGGGACAGGGAAGAGACCCAGTACTTC
TRBJ2-7	.	.	13	TRBV27	CASRDSLSYEQYF	TGTGCCAGCAGAGACAGTCTCTCCTACGAGCAGTACTTC
TRBJ1-6	.	.	17	TRBV7-2	CASSLAQTEIYNSPLHF	TGTGCCAGCAGCTTAGCTCAAACAGAGATCTATAATTCACCCCTCCACTTT
TRBJ2-1	.	.	15	TRBV6-5	CASSTGTPTYNEQFF	TGTGCCAGCAGTACCGGGACCCCAACCTACAATGAGCAGTTCTTC
TRBJ2-7	TRBD2	.	14	TRBV27	CASSLWGGFNEQYF	TGTGCCAGCAGTTTATGGGGGGGATTCAACGAGCAGTACTTC